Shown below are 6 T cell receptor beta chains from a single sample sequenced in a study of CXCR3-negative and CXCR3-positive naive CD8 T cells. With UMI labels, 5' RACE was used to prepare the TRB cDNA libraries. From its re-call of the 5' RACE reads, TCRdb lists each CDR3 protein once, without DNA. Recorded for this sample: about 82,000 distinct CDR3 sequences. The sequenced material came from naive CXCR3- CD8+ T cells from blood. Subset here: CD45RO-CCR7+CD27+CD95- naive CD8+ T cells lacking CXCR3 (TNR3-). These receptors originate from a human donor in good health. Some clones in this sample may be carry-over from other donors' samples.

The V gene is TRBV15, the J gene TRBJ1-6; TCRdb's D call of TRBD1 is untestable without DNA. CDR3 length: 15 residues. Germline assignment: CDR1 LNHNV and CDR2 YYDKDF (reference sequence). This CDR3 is CATSNDREVGSPLHF. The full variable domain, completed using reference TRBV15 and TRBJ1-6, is DAMVIQNPRYQVTQFGKPVTLSCSQTLNHNVMYWYQQKSSQAPKLLFHYYDKDFNNEADTPDNFQSRRPNTSFCFLDIRSPGLGDTAMYLCATSNDREVGSPLHFGNGTRLTVT.

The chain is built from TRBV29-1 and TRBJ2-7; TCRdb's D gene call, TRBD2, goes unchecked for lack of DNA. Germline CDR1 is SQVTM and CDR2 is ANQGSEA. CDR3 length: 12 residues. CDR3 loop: CSVSSGTYEQYF.

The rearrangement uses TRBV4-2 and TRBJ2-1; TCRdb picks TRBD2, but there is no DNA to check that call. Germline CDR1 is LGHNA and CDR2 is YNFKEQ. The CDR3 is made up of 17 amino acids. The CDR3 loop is CASSPRVGTSSYNEQFF.

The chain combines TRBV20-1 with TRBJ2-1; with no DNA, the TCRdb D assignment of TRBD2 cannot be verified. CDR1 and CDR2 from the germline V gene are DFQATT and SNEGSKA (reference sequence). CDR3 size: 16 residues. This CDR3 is CSARDLLNREDNEQFF.

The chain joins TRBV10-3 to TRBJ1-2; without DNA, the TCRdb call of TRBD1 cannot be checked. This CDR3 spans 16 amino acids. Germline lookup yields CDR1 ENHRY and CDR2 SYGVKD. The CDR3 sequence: CAISETGGGSNYGYTF.

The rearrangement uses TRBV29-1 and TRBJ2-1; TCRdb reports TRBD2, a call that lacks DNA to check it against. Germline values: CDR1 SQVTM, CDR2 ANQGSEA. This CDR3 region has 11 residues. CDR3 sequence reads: CSVRADNEQFF.